The source of this TCR beta chain is a study of cytomegalovirus exposure and HLA in healthy donors. The PCR employed 60 Vbeta primers together with 13 Jbeta primers. Assay used: immunoSEQ multiplex PCR; TCRdb lists only in-frame clones, some missing. The table lists roughly 140,000 clones, roughly 80% of them singletons, with about 5.6% in the top ten. The sequencing sample was made of PBMCs. The receptor was isolated from a man aged 30 to 39 in good health and CMV-seropositive.

This CDR3 is CASSDGDTTGDEQYF. The CDR3 DNA is TGTGCCAGCAGCGACGGTGATACCACAGGAGACGAGCAGTACTTC. The chain joins TRBV9 to TRBJ2-5; maybe TRBD1 (5 bases). The end of the DNA fits TRBJ2-7 better, so the J call may be wrong. The germline V gene has CDR1 SGDLS and CDR2 YYNGEE. The CDR3 has 15 amino acids.